Listed below are T cell receptor beta chains from one sample, sequenced in a study of cytomegalovirus exposure and HLA in healthy donors. Sequencing was performed with immunoSEQ multiplex PCR; in TCRdb, only in-frame clones are kept and a portion is missing. The record lists under 200,000 clones, of which the ten most abundant hold 0.65% to 0.9%. Sequenced material: PBMCs. The receptors were sampled from a woman between 18 and 29 years old in good health and CMV-seropositive. Each CDR3 is given with its conserved first and last residue. D genes are given only for firm matches.

v_gene,j_gene,d_gene,CDR3aa,CDR3nt
TRBV29-1,TRBJ2-3,-,CSVEPGLRTDTQYF,TGCAGCGTTGAACCGGGACTTCGCACAGATACGCAGTATTTT
TRBV27,TRBJ1-1,TRBD1,CASSAQGKLAEAFF,TGTGCCAGCAGTGCACAGGGGAAGCTCGCTGAAGCTTTCTTT
TRBV19,TRBJ1-5,-,CASSIVVGGNQPQHF,TGTGCCAGTAGTATAGTGGTAGGGGGCAATCAGCCCCAGCATTTT
TRBV9,TRBJ2-5,TRBD1,CASSARGRARGETQYF,TGTGCCAGCAGCGCGAGGGGGCGGGCCAGGGGGGAGACCCAGTACTTC
TRBV30,TRBJ1-2,TRBD1,CAWSGSGQGARYGYTF,TGTGCCTGGAGCGGATCTGGGCAGGGGGCTCGGTATGGCTACACCTTC
TRBV30,TRBJ1-2,-,CAWSVSIPQGGYTF,TGTGCCTGGAGTGTATCGATACCACAGGGAGGCTACACCTTC
TRBV2,TRBJ1-1,-,CASSEDLSGHLEAFF,TGTGCCAGCAGTGAAGACTTATCGGGACATCTTGAAGCTTTCTTT
TRBV5-1,TRBJ2-1,-,CASSYGGVGEQFF,TGCGCCAGCAGCTATGGCGGAGTGGGTGAGCAGTTCTTC
TRBV6-5,TRBJ2-7,-,CASSYRRDSYEQYF,TGTGCCAGCAGTTACCGGCGGGACTCCTACGAGCAGTACTTC
TRBV19,TRBJ1-5,-,CASSMVDRFNQPQHF,TGTGCCAGTAGTATGGTAGACAGATTCAATCAGCCCCAGCATTTT
TRBV19,TRBJ1-5,TRBD1,CASSIVGQGSMSNQPQHF,TGTGCCAGTAGTATCGTCGGACAGGGGTCGATGAGCAATCAGCCCCAGCATTTT
TRBV2,TRBJ2-4,-,CASSSTRNIQYF,TGTGCCAGCAGTTCTACTAGGAACATTCAGTACTTC